One sample yielded the 12 T cell receptor beta chains listed below, sequenced in a study of T cell repertoires in cytomegalovirus infection. TCRdb re-called the reads with MiXCR, one entry per CDR3 protein. The data contain some 800,000 distinct CDR3 sequences, around a third of them singletons. Their specific antigens are unknown. Sequences were derived from cultured CD8+ T cells from PBMCs, sampled from culture after CMV antigen stimulation. Receptors originate from a human donor in good health (CMV status not recorded). Some clones in this sample may be carry-over from other donors' samples.

Many counts were recorded for this clonotype. This sequence joins TRBV7-6 and TRBJ2-5, with D tentatively TRBD1 (5 bases). The length of the CDR3 is 14 residues. The V gene's germline CDR1 is SGHVS and CDR2 FNYEAQ. V was trimmed by 1 base and J by 4 bases, leaving 10 bases between them. The CDR3 is CASSLEWGGETQYF. The CDR3 DNA sequence: TGTGCCAGCAGCTTAGAGTGGGGCGGAGAGACCCAGTACTTC.

This clonotype came up a few times. J is TRBJ2-5 and V is TRBV19, with D perhaps TRBD2 (6 bases). V lost 8 bases and J 5 bases, leaving 21 bases between the germline ends. The CDR3 has 15 residues. Germline V gives CDR1 LNHDA, CDR2 SQIVND (reference sequence). CDR3 sequence reads: CASGPGRLSGETQYF. CDR3 bases: TGTGCCAGTGGACCTGGGAGGCTCTCGGGGGAGACCCAGTACTTC.

This clonotype was recorded a few times. The chain joins TRBV2 to TRBJ2-1, with unresolved D. Trimming cost V 3 bases and J 2 bases, with 11 bases left between them. Per germline, CDR1 SNHLY and CDR2 FYNNEI. This CDR3 is 15 amino acids long. CDR3 region: CASSESASTYNEQFF. The DNA of the CDR3 is TGTGCCAGCAGTGAGAGCGCATCCACCTACAATGAGCAGTTCTTC.

The V call is TRBV5-1, the J call TRBJ1-1, with D unresolved. Trimming stripped 1 base from V and 2 bases from J, with 12 bases between. CDR1 and CDR2 (germline): SGHRS, YFSETQ. The CDR3 consists of 15 residues. The CDR3 reads CASSLKPVINTEAFF. DNA of the CDR3: TGCGCCAGCAGCTTGAAACCCGTTATTAACACTGAAGCTTTCTTT.

The CDR3 nucleotides read TGTGCCAGCAACCCGTACAGGGGTCCCCTCAACACTGAAGCTTTCTTT. Translation gives CASNPYRGPLNTEAFF. V is TRBV6-1 and J is TRBJ1-1, with 7 bases lining up with TRBD1. CDR3 length equals 16 residues. Per germline, CDR1 MNHNS and CDR2 SASEGT. Unmatched junction bases numbered 13, after V lost 7 bases and J lost 2 bases.

A note on this clonotype: One junction end disagrees with the germline gene, perhaps due to a read error. The V call is TRBV4-1, the J call TRBJ1-2; D is perhaps TRBD1 (6 bases). In germline, CDR1 is MGHRA, CDR2 YSYEKL. The CDR3 runs 15 residues. The CDR3 DNA is TGTGCCAGCAGCCAAGGTCCCCTAGCAGGGGATGGCTACACCTTC. Protein product: CASSQGPLAGDGYTF.

Ten or more counts support this clonotype. This sequence joins TRBV7-9 and TRBJ1-2, with D perhaps matching TRBD1 (5 bases). The CDR3 contains 17 residues. Trimming took 5 bases from V and 6 from J, leaving 25 bases between them. In germline, CDR1 is SEHNR, CDR2 FQNEAQ (reference sequence). Here the CDR3 DNA reads TGTGCCAGCAGCGATCCAAGGGGAATCCCTTTCAGCGATGGCTACACCTTC. It translates to CASSDPRGIPFSDGYTF.

This clonotype was observed many times. J is TRBJ1-1 and V is TRBV4-1; 8 bases are a match to TRBD1. In germline, CDR1 is MGHRA, CDR2 YSYEKL. Trimming cost V 4 bases and J 4 bases; bases outside gene matches: 11. The CDR3 sequence is 16 residues long. CDR3 sequence reads: CASSPGQGRSATEAFF. The CDR3 DNA reads as TGCGCCAGCAGCCCAGGACAGGGACGTTCGGCCACTGAAGCTTTCTTT.

There are a few counts of this clonotype. The chain employs TRBV27 and TRBJ1-5, with a possible D match to TRBD1 (5 bases). CDR1 and CDR2 from the germline V gene are MNHEY and SMNVEV (reference sequence). The CDR3 runs 15 residues. The V and J ends lost 0 bases and 4 bases respectively, with 10 bases between them. The CDR3 DNA reads TGTGCCAGCAGTTTATCGGTACAGGCTAATCAGCCCCAGCATTTT. This encodes CASSLSVQANQPQHF.

Ten or more counts support this clonotype. The V gene is TRBV7-6, the J gene TRBJ1-1, with D unresolved. This CDR3 has 16 residues. V gave up 0 bases and J gave up 4 bases, with 15 bases separating them. CDR1 is SGHVS, CDR2 FNYEAQ, per germline. This chain's CDR3 is CASSLAFAGRGTEAFF. In nucleotides, the CDR3 is TGTGCCAGCAGCTTAGCTTTTGCAGGTCGGGGCACTGAAGCTTTCTTT.

This clonotype was seen a handful of times. The chain carries TRBV6-5 and TRBJ2-5; D is possibly TRBD2 (6 bases). Germline values: CDR1 MNHEY, CDR2 SVGAGI. Trimming shortened V by 7 bases and J by 1 base, and 13 bases separated the two germline ends. The length of the CDR3 is 14 residues. As DNA, the CDR3 is TGTGCCAGCAAACCTCAGGGACTCCAAGAGACCCAGTACTTC. As protein: CASKPQGLQETQYF.

This clonotype occurred a few times. The chain couples TRBV6-1 to TRBJ1-2, with TRBD1 matching 10 bases. From germline, CDR1 is MNHNS and CDR2 SASEGT. After removal of 8 bases from V and 4 bases from J, the junction contained 10 bases not matched to a gene. The CDR3 length is 15 residues. In nucleotides, the CDR3 is TGTGCCAGCCGGGACAGGGGCATCTTGTCCTATGGCTACACCTTC. As protein: CASRDRGILSYGYTF.